This T cell receptor beta chain was retrieved from a study of CD4 T cells in relation to SARS-CoV-2 and coronaviruses. Survey-level TCR-beta sequencing used DNA from CEF-cultured naive and memory CD4+ T cells. Produced via immunoSEQ multiplex PCR; TCRdb's table is partial and in-frame only. The repertoire consists of about 41,000 clones, with approximately 82% occurring once and the leading ten covering around 4.8%. This CDR3 is built from 15 residues. The V and J ends lost 2 bases and 2 bases respectively, with 10 bases between them. Germline V gene lookup returns CDR1 LNHDA and CDR2 SQIVND (reference sequence). Concerning this clone: The target antigen is unknown.

The TCR originated in an adult with COVID-19. What was sequenced was naive CD4+ T cells from PBMCs, cultured in vitro. This sample's subset: naive CD4+ T cells isolated by negative enrichment. V and J are TRBV19 and TRBJ1-3; no firm D call. CDR3 sequence (DNA): TGTGCCAGTAGTATATCTGGGTTTACTGGAAACACCATATATTTT. Encoded protein: CASSISGFTGNTIYF.